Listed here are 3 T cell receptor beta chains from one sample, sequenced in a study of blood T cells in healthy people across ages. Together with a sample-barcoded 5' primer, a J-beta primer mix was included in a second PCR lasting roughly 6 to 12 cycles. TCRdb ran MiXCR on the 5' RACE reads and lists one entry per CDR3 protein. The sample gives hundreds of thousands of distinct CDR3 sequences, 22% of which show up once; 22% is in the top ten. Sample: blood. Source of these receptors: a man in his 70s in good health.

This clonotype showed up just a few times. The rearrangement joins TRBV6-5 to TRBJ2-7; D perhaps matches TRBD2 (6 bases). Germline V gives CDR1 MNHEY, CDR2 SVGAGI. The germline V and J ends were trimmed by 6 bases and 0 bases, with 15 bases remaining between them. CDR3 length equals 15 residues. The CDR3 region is CASRLGRGPSYEQYF. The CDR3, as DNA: TGTGCCAGCAGGCTGGGGCGGGGCCCCTCCTACGAGCAGTACTTC.

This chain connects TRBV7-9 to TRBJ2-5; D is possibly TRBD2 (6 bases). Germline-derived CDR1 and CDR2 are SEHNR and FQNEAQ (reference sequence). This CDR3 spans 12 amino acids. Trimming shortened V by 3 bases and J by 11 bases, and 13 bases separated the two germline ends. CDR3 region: CASSFASVEQYF. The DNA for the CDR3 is TGTGCCAGCAGCTTCGCTAGCGTTGAGCAGTACTTC.

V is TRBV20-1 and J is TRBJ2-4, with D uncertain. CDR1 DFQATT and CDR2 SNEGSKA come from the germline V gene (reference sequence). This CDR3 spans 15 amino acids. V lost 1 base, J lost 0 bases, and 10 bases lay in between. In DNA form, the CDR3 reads TGCAGTGCTAGAGTTCGGCGGCTAGCCAAAAACATTCAGTACTTC. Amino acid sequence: CSARVRRLAKNIQYF.